This T cell receptor beta chain was sequenced for a study of Ad26.COV2.S vaccination and SARS-CoV-2 variants. Turning to the study itself: Once or twice, 56 days apart, Ad26.COV2.S was delivered intramuscularly. General study results and limits: Vaccine recipients and placebo recipients showed similar non-spike TCR breadth.

The assay was immunoSEQ multiplex PCR, and TCRdb's table has in-frame clones only and misses some. This sample has roughly 380,000 clones; around 87% occur once, and the top ten carry 3.6%. The CDR3 contains 16 residues. CDR1 and CDR2 from the germline V gene are SGHDT and YYEEEE. V was trimmed by 0 bases and J by 6 bases, leaving 15 bases between them. This clone has only one observation. Its antigen remains unidentified. Described treatment: 19 received Ad26.COV2.S at low or high dose, single or two shots; roughly five received placebo; per-sample allocation not given. Samples were taken on day 63 after the first vaccine or placebo injection.

The rearrangement links TRBV5-6 to TRBJ1-4; no reliable D call. The source material was peripheral blood, sampled in a trial of Ad26.COV2.S vaccine versus placebo. The receptor was isolated from a person aged 18-60 years who received the Ad26.COV2.S COVID-19 vaccine or a placebo. Written as DNA, the CDR3 is TGTGCCAGCAGCTTGGGTAGGAGAGAGGGTTATGAAAAACTGTTTTTT. Its translation: CASSLGRREGYEKLFF.